The next 5 T cell receptor beta chains were all read from a single sample in a study of long-term antiretroviral therapy in people with HIV. Survey-level immunoSEQ v3.0 assays were run. Profiling relied on immunoSEQ multiplex PCR, and the TCRdb table lists in-frame clones only, not all of them. The sample consists of 40,000 or so clones, approximately 86% of them appearing once. This sample comprised unsorted PBMCs, obtained just before starting antiretroviral therapy. Receptors originate from a woman between 18 and 29 years old with HIV.

The CDR3 nucleotides are TGCGCCAGCAGCCAAGATCTGTCCACCCCGCCCTACGAGCAGTACTTC. Residues: CASSQDLSTPPYEQYF. This chain connects TRBV4-1 to TRBJ2-7, with unresolved D. This CDR3 is built from 16 residues. Trimming removed 0 bases from V and 2 bases from J, with 14 bases in between. CDR1 is MGHRA and CDR2 is YSYEKL in the germline V gene.

The CDR3 DNA is TGCGCCAGCAGCCCGCGACTTAATCAGCCCCAGCATTTT. Residues: CASSPRLNQPQHF. The chain couples TRBV4-3 to TRBJ1-5; D gene uncertain. Trimming shortened V by 4 bases and J by 4 bases, and 8 bases separated the two germline ends. The CDR3 contains 13 residues. The germline V gene encodes CDR1 LGHNA and CDR2 YSLEER.

The chain carries TRBV7-2 and TRBJ2-5; D is ambiguous. The germline V gene has CDR1 SGHTA and CDR2 FQGNSA. The CDR3 totals 11 residues. The V end lost 5 bases, the J end lost 7 bases, and 8 bases lay between the germline ends. The CDR3 region has the DNA TGTGCCAGCAGCCAGCAGCGGACCCAGTACTTC. Encoded protein: CASSQQRTQYF.

The genes are TRBV6-1 and TRBJ1-1; maybe TRBD1 (6 bases). Germline V gene data show CDR1 as MNHNS and CDR2 as SASEGT. The CDR3 has 12 residues. Trimming cost V 4 bases and J 9 bases, with 12 bases left between them. The CDR3 DNA reads as TGTGCCAGCAGTGGGTCCCAGGGGAAAGCTTTCTTT. Protein product: CASSGSQGKAFF.

This rearrangement joins TRBV27 to TRBJ2-2; 8 nucleotides agree with TRBD2. The V gene end was trimmed by 3 bases and the J gene end by 8 bases; junction bases not matched to a gene: 11. The germline gives CDR1 MNHEY, CDR2 SMNVEV (reference sequence). The CDR3 totals 16 residues. The CDR3 coding sequence is TGTGCCAGCAGTTTCGGGAGGGGGGGTATCACGGGGGAGCTGTTTTTT. Encoded protein: CASSFGRGGITGELFF.